These 9 T cell receptor beta chains were all obtained from the same sample, sequenced in a study of regulatory T cells in long-lasting Graves disease. The time point here: newly diagnosed GD, antithyroid drugs for less than 3 months. The TCR library was made from RNA extracted from PBMCs. iRepertoire HTBI primers and Arm-PCR of CDR3 regions built TCR beta libraries. TCRdb ran MiXCR on the multiplex PCR reads and lists one entry per CDR3 protein. The table records 520,000 or so distinct CDR3 sequences, around 12% of them present only once. The same data also contributed to another study, on T cells in Graves' hyperthyroidism and ophthalmopathy.

This sample comprised peripheral blood mononuclear cells (PBMCs), obtained at new diagnosis, from a patient treated with antithyroid drugs. The receptor set was obtained from a woman aged 30 to 39 with Graves disease.

In its sample, this clonotype was seen a few times. This rearrangement joins TRBV7-8 to TRBJ1-3; D remains unclear. CDR1 is SGHVS, CDR2 FQNEAQ, per germline. The CDR3 extends over 12 amino acids. V was trimmed by 5 bases and J by 14 bases, leaving 16 bases between them. This CDR3 reads CASSTEGLTVYF. DNA of the CDR3: TGTGCCAGCAGCACCGAAGGTCTGACTGTATATTTT.

Points on this clonotype: The conserved phenylalanine or tryptophan is not found at the CDR3 terminus, so this likely reflects a read error. The chain's CDR3 is CASSPGLHYEQYL. Here the CDR3 DNA reads TGTGCCAGCAGTCCTGGTCTACACTACGAGCAGTACCTC. The chain recombines TRBV2 with TRBJ2-7, with D unresolved. CDR1 and CDR2 (germline): SNHLY, FYNNEI. V was trimmed by 5 bases and J by 3 bases, leaving 11 bases between them. The CDR3 totals 13 residues.

With respect to this clonotype: A much larger clone lies a single base off, so this may be a read error. The rearrangement links TRBV18 to TRBJ1-4; D gene ambiguous. There are 13 residues in the CDR3. Trimming took off 2 bases at V and 5 bases at J, with 6 bases between the two ends. The germline V gene encodes CDR1 KGHSH and CDR2 LQKENI. CDR3 DNA sequence: TGTGCCAGCTCACCAGGGCGGAATGAAAAACTGTTTTTT. It codes for CASSPGRNEKLFF.

The chain recombines TRBV19 with TRBJ2-6; the match to TRBD1 covers 9 bases. Germline lookup yields CDR1 LNHDA and CDR2 SQIVND (reference sequence). V lost 4 bases, J lost 0 bases, and 7 bases stayed unmatched. The CDR3 runs 18 residues. CDR3 region: CASSKNRGQNSGANVLTF. CDR3 DNA: TGTGCCAGTAGTAAAAACAGGGGGCAGAACTCTGGGGCCAACGTCCTGACTTTC.

This clonotype was observed many times. The chain has TRBV11-2 and TRBJ2-7, with a possible D match to TRBD2 (6 bases). Trimming took off 1 base at V and 5 bases at J, with 9 bases between the two ends. This CDR3 is built from 13 residues. CDR1 and CDR2 from the germline V gene are SGHAT and FQNNGV. The CDR3 is CASSLVRGHEQYF. Here the CDR3 DNA reads TGTGCCAGCAGCTTAGTGCGGGGCCACGAGCAGTACTTC.

This clonotype has at least ten counts. The V call is TRBV2, the J call TRBJ1-1, with 9 bases fitting TRBD1. With V trimmed by 5 bases and J by 0 bases, 4 bases remained unmatched. The germline V gene has CDR1 SNHLY and CDR2 FYNNEI. The CDR3 spans 15 residues. The CDR3 coding sequence is TGTGCCAGCAGTTTACAGGGGGCACTGAACACTGAAGCTTTCTTT. As protein: CASSLQGALNTEAFF. The complete variable domain, with remaining parts taken from reference TRBV2 and TRBJ1-1, reads EPEVTQTPSHQVTQMGQEVILRCVPISNHLYFYWYRQILGQKVEFLVSFYNNEISEKSEIFDDQFSVERPDGSNFTLKIRSTKLEDSAMYFCASSLQGALNTEAFFGQGTRLTVV.

This clonotype occurred many times. The chain uses TRBV12-3 or TRBV12-4 and TRBJ2-3; 9 positions agree with TRBD2. J gave up 1 base and V 5 bases, and 10 bases lay outside the gene matches. The CDR3 loop spans 17 amino acids. The CDR3 loop reads CASSPDRLAERTDTQYF. The CDR3 DNA reads TGTGCCAGCAGTCCCGACAGACTAGCGGAGCGCACAGATACGCAGTATTTT.

There are many counts of this clonotype. The gene calls are TRBV9 and TRBJ2-3; D call uncertain. V shed 1 base and J shed 4 bases, with 10 bases lying between them. This CDR3 spans 14 amino acids. CDR1 and CDR2 from the germline V gene are SGDLS and YYNGEE. The CDR3 nucleotides read TGTGCCAGCAGCGTAATTGGTCTGGCAGATACGCAGTATTTT. Translation: CASSVIGLADTQYF.

In its sample, this clonotype was seen many times. The rearrangement links TRBV9 to TRBJ1-4; the match to TRBD1 covers 7 bases. There are 16 residues in the CDR3. Unmatched junction bases numbered 13, after V lost 3 bases and J lost 8 bases. Germline loops: CDR1 SGDLS, CDR2 YYNGEE. The CDR3 loop is CASSARGGATGEKLFF. The CDR3 region has the DNA TGTGCCAGCAGCGCCAGGGGGGGAGCGACAGGCGAAAAACTGTTTTTT.